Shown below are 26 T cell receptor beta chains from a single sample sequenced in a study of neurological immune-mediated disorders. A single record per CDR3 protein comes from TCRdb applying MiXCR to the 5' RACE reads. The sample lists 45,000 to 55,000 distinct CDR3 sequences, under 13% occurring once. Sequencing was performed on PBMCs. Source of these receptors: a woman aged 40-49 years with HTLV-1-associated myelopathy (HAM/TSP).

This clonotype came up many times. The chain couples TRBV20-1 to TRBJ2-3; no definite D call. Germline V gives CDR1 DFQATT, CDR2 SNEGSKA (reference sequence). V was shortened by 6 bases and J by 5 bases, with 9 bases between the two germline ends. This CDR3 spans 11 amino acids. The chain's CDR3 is CSAPIGDTQYF. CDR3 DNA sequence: TGCAGTGCCCCGATTGGAGATACGCAGTATTTT.

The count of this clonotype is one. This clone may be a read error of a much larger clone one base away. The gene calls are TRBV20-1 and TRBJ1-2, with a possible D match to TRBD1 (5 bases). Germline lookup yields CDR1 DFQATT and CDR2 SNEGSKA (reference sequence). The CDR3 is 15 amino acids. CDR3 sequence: CSASPRPGGGYDYTF. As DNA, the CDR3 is TGCAGTGCTAGTCCACGCCCCGGGGGAGGCTATGACTACACCTTC.

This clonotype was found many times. CDR3 DNA sequence: TGCAGTGCTCCCCTGCGGCCTAGCGGGGGGGCCCTCCGCTCCTACAATGAGCAGTTCTTC. Residues: CSAPLRPSGGALRSYNEQFF. The V gene is TRBV20-1, the J gene TRBJ2-1; TRBD2 matches 12 bases. J was trimmed by 0 bases and V by 5 bases; bases with no gene match: 17. Germline assignment: CDR1 DFQATT and CDR2 SNEGSKA (reference sequence). The CDR3 sequence is 20 residues long.

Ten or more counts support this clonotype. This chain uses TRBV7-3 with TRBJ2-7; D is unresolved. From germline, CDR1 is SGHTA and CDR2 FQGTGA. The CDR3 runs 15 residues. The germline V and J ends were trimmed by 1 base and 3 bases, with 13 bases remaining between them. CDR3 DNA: TGTGCCAGCAGCTTAATAGCCGGGCAGAGCTACGAGCAGTACTTC. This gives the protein CASSLIAGQSYEQYF.

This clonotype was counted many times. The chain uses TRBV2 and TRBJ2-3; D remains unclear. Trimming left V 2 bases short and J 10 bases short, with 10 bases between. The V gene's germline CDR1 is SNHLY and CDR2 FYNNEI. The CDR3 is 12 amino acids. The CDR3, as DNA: TGTGCCAGCAGTGAATTAGTGCATCCGCAGTATTTT. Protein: CASSELVHPQYF.

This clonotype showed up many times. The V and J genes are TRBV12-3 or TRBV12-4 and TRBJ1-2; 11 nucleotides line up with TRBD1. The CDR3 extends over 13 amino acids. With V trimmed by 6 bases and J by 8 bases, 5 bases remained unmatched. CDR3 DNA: TGTGCCAGCAGCCGGACAGGGGGCCGAGGCTACACCTTC. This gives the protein CASSRTGGRGYTF.

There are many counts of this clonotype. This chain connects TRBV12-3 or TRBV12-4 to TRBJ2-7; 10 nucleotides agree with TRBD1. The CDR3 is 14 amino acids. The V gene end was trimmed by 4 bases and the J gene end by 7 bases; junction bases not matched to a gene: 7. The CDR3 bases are TGTGCCAGCAGTTGGGGACAGGGGAGAGGGGAGCAGTACTTC. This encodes CASSWGQGRGEQYF.

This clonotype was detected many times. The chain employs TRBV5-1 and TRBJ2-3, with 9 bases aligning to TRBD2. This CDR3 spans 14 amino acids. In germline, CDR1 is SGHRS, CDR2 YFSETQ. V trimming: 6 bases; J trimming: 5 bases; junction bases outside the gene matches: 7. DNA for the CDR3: TGCGCCAGCAAAAGCGGGGGGTCAAGAGATACGCAGTATTTT. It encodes CASKSGGSRDTQYF.

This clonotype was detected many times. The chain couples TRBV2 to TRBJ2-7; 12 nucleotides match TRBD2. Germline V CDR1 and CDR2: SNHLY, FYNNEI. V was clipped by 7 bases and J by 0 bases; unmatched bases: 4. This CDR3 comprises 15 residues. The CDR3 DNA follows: TGTGCCAGCACCCGGACTAGCGGGGTCTCCTACGAGCAGTACTTC. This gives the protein CASTRTSGVSYEQYF.

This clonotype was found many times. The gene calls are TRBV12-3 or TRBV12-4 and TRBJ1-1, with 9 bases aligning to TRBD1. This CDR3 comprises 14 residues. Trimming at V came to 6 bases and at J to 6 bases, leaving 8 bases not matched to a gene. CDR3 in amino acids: CASRLDRGSAEAFF. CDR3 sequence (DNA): TGTGCCAGCAGGCTAGACAGGGGGAGCGCTGAAGCTTTCTTT.

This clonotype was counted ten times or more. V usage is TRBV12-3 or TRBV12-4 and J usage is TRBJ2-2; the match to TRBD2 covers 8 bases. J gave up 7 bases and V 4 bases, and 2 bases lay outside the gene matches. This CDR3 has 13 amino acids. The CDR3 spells CASSSGGGGELFF. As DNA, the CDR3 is TGTGCCAGCAGTTCGGGGGGGGGCGGGGAGCTGTTTTTT.

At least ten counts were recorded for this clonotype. The CDR3 is CASSQDQAGWSTGELFF. DNA of the CDR3: TGTGCCAGCAGCCAAGACCAGGCAGGGTGGTCGACCGGGGAGCTGTTTTTT. This rearrangement joins TRBV3-1 to TRBJ2-2; TRBD1 might be the D (5 bases). The CDR3 sequence is 17 residues long. The germline V and J ends were trimmed by 0 bases and 5 bases, with 16 bases remaining between them. Germline V lookup: CDR1 LGHDT, CDR2 YNNKEL (reference sequence).

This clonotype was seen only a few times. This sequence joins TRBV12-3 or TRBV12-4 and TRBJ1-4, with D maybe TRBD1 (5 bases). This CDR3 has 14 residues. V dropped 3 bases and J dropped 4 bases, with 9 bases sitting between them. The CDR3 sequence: CASSLGQGNEKLFF. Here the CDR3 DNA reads TGTGCCAGCAGTTTGGGGCAGGGTAATGAAAAACTGTTTTTT.

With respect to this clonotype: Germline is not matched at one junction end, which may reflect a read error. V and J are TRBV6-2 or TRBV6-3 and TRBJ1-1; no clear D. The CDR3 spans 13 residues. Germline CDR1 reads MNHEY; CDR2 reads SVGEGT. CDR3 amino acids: CASSYSGRTESFF. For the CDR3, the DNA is TGTGCCAGCAGTTACTCAGGCAGGACTGAATCTTTCTTT.

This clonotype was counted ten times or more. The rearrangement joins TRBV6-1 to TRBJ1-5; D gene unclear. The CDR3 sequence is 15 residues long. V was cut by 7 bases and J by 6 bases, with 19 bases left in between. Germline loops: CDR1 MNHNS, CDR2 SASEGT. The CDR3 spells CASKFGVGIGQPQHF. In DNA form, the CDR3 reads TGTGCCAGCAAGTTCGGGGTCGGTATTGGTCAGCCCCAGCATTTT.

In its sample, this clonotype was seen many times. The CDR3 region is CASSVQGSYNEQFF. In nucleotides, the CDR3 is TGTGCCAGCAGTGTTCAGGGTTCTTACAATGAGCAGTTCTTC. This chain joins TRBV25-1 and TRBJ2-1, with D possibly matching TRBD1 (5 bases). CDR3 length: 14 residues. The V end lost 4 bases, the J end lost 4 bases, and 11 bases lay between the germline ends. The germline CDR1 and CDR2 sequences are MGHDK and SYGVNS. The whole variable domain, remainder taken from reference TRBV25-1 and TRBJ2-1, is EADIYQTPRYLVIGTGKKITLECSQTMGHDKMYWYQQDPGMELHLIHYSYGVNSTEKGDLSSESTVSRIRTEHFPLTLESARPSHTSQYLCASSVQGSYNEQFFGPGTRLTVL.

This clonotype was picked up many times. CDR3 region: CSAWKPGLAGQETQYF. The CDR3 nucleotides read TGCAGTGCTTGGAAACCGGGACTAGCGGGTCAAGAGACCCAGTACTTC. V is TRBV20-1 and J is TRBJ2-5, with 12 positions matching TRBD2. This CDR3 is built from 16 residues. Trimming cost V 5 bases and J 2 bases; bases outside gene matches: 9. The V gene's germline CDR1 is DFQATT and CDR2 SNEGSKA (reference sequence).

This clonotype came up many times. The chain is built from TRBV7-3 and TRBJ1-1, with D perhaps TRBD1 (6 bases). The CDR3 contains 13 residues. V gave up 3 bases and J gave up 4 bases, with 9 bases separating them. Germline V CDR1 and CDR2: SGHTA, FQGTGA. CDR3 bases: TGTGCCAGCAGCTTCGACAGGTCCACTGAAGCTTTCTTT. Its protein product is CASSFDRSTEAFF.

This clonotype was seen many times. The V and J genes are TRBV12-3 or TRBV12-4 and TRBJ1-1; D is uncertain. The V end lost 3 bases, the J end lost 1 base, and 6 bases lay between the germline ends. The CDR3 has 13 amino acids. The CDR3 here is CASSFAENTEAFF. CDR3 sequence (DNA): TGTGCCAGCAGTTTCGCTGAGAACACTGAAGCTTTCTTT.

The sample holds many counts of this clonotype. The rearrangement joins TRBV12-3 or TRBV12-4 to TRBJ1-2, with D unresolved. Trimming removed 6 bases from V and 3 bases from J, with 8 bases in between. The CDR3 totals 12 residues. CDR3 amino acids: CASRKADYGYTF. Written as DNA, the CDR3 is TGTGCCAGCAGGAAGGCAGACTATGGCTACACCTTC.

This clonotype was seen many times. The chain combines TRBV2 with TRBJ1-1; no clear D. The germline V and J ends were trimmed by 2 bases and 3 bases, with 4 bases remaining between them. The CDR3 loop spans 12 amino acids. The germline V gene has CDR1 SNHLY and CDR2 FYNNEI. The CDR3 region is CASSETYTEAFF. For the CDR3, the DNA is TGTGCCAGCAGTGAAACGTACACTGAAGCTTTCTTT.

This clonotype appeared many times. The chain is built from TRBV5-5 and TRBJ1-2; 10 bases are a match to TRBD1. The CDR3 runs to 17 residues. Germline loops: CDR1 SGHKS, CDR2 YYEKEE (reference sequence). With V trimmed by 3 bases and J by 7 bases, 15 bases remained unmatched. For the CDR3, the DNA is TGTGCCAGCAGCTCCACCGGGACAGGGGTTTCTAACCGTGGCTACACCTTC. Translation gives CASSSTGTGVSNRGYTF.

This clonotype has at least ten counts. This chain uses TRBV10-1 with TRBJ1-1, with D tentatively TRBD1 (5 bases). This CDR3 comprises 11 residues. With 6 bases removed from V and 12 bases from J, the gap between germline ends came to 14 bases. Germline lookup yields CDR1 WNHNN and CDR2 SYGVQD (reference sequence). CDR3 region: CASSRGTETFF. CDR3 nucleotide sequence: TGCGCCAGCAGCCGCGGGACGGAAACTTTCTTT.

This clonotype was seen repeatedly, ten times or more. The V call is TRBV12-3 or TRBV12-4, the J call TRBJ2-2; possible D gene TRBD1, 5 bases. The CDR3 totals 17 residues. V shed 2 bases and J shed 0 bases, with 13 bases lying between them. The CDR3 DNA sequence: TGTGCCAGCAGTTTAATGCTGTGGGGCGCGAACACCGGGGAGCTGTTTTTT. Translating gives CASSLMLWGANTGELFF.

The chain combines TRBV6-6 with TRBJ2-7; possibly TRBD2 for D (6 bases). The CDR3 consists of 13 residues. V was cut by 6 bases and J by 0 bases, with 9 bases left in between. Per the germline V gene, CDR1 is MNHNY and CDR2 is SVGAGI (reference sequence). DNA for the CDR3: TGTGCCAGCAGCCCCGGGAGCTCCTACGAGCAGTACTTC. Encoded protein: CASSPGSSYEQYF.

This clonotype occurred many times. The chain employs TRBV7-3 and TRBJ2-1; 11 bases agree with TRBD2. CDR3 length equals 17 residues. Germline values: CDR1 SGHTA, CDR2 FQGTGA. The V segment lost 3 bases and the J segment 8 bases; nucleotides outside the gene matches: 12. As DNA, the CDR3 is TGTGCCAGCAGCTTTCTCCCTAGCGGGGGGCGATCGCATGAGCAGTTCTTC. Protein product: CASSFLPSGGRSHEQFF.